Shown below are 18 T cell receptor beta chains from a single sample sequenced in a study of identical twins. TCRdb processed the 5' RACE reads anew with MiXCR; each CDR3 protein has one entry. Among approximately 700,000 distinct CDR3 sequences listed, 5.5% to 6.5% were seen once. The sample taken for sequencing was naive T cells sorted from blood. The receptors were gathered from a man aged 18 to 29 in good health.

This clonotype was seen repeatedly, ten times or more. The chain links TRBV29-1 to TRBJ2-3, with D uncertain. The CDR3 sequence is 12 residues long. V lost 5 bases and J lost 0, with 6 bases in between. The germline CDR1 and CDR2 sequences are SQVTM and ANQGSEA. This CDR3 is CSVTYSTDTQYF. In DNA, the CDR3 is TGCAGCGTTACATATAGCACAGATACGCAGTATTTT.

There are a few counts of this clonotype. The chain employs TRBV10-3 and TRBJ2-3, with D unclear. The V and J ends lost 2 bases and 1 base respectively, with 10 bases between them. The germline gives CDR1 ENHRY, CDR2 SYGVKD. The CDR3 is 15 residues long. The CDR3 DNA reads as TGTGCCATCAGTGAGGAGCACCGCGGCACAGATACGCAGTATTTT. Translating it yields CAISEEHRGTDTQYF.

This clonotype was observed a few times. V gene TRBV24-1 combines with J gene TRBJ2-1, with a possible D match to TRBD2 (6 bases). CDR3 length equals 15 residues. V was shortened by 6 bases and J by 4 bases, with 15 bases between the two germline ends. Germline V CDR1 and CDR2: KGHDR, SFDVKD. The CDR3 DNA reads as TGTGCCACCAGTCGCGGCGGGAATTGGTACAATGAGCAGTTCTTC. It specifies CATSRGGNWYNEQFF.

This chain joins TRBV10-3 and TRBJ2-5, with TRBD1 matching 10 bases. After removal of 3 bases from V and 2 bases from J, the junction contained 3 bases not matched to a gene. In germline, CDR1 is ENHRY, CDR2 SYGVKD. This CDR3 is built from 15 residues. The CDR3 DNA follows: TGTGCCATCAGTGATGGGACAGGGGTGCAAGAGACCCAGTACTTC. Translating gives CAISDGTGVQETQYF.

The chain employs TRBV24-1 and TRBJ1-5; 12 nucleotides line up with TRBD1. The V segment lost 5 bases and the J segment 7 bases; nucleotides outside the gene matches: 5. The CDR3 totals 15 residues. Germline CDR1 and CDR2: KGHDR and SFDVKD. DNA for the CDR3: TGTGCCACCAGTGCAGGGACAGGGGGCTGGCAGCCCCAGCATTTT. Residues: CATSAGTGGWQPQHF.

This clonotype appeared a few times. The chain combines TRBV25-1 with TRBJ1-2; TRBD1 might be the D (6 bases). Between the trimmed V and J ends, which lost 3 bases and 4 bases, there was a span of 6 bases. CDR1 and CDR2 (germline): MGHDK, SYGVNS. The CDR3 covers 12 residues. CDR3 in DNA: TGTGCCAGCAGTGACAGGGGCTATGGCTACACCTTC. This sequence encodes CASSDRGYGYTF.

In its sample, this clonotype was seen a few times. The chain links TRBV5-1 to TRBJ2-3, with 7 bases lining up with TRBD1. The V gene's germline CDR1 is SGHRS and CDR2 YFSETQ. The CDR3 runs 15 residues. V lost 7 bases, J lost 2 bases, and 10 bases stayed unmatched. CDR3 protein: CASGRGTANTDTQYF. The CDR3 bases are TGCGCCAGCGGTCGAGGGACAGCAAACACAGATACGCAGTATTTT.

This clonotype showed up just a few times. The chain links TRBV19 to TRBJ2-5; D gene unclear. Germline CDR1 LNHDA, CDR2 SQIVND (reference sequence). This CDR3 contains 13 residues. The germline V and J ends were trimmed by 2 bases and 2 bases, with 6 bases remaining between them. CDR3 in amino acids: CASSITAQETQYF. CDR3 DNA sequence: TGTGCCAGTAGTATAACAGCACAAGAGACCCAGTACTTC.

This clonotype was counted ten times or more. This rearrangement joins TRBV19 to TRBJ2-2; 8 positions agree with TRBD2. V lost 6 bases and J lost 4; bases outside the gene matches: 4. This CDR3 has 14 amino acids. From germline, CDR1 is LNHDA and CDR2 SQIVND (reference sequence). CDR3 region: CASRSGSGTGELFF. The CDR3 DNA is TGTGCCAGTAGGAGCGGGAGCGGCACCGGGGAGCTGTTTTTT.

This clonotype was found many times. The junction differs from germline at one of its ends, possibly a read error. The rearrangement joins TRBV27 to TRBJ2-7; no firm D call. CDR1 MNHEY and CDR2 SMNVEV come from the germline V gene (reference sequence). CDR3 size: 13 residues. The CDR3 sequence: CASSLWGSYEQYF. DNA for the CDR3: TGTGCCAGCAGCTTATGGGGATCCTACGAGCAGTACTTC.

V and J are TRBV5-1 and TRBJ2-7; the match to TRBD1 covers 8 bases. The J segment lost 6 bases and the V segment lost 4 bases, leaving 6 bases of the junction unmatched. Looked up from germline, CDR1 is SGHRS and CDR2 is YFSETQ. The CDR3 extends over 13 amino acids. The CDR3 loop reads CASSLHRGAEQYF. The DNA for the CDR3 is TGCGCCAGCAGCCTTCACAGGGGGGCCGAGCAGTACTTC.

Ten or more counts support this clonotype. At one end the junction does not follow the germline gene, possibly because of a read error. V and J are TRBV12-3 or TRBV12-4 and TRBJ2-1; 9 bases are shared with TRBD1. This CDR3 comprises 12 residues. CDR3 sequence: CASSSSGTGYIF. In DNA, the CDR3 is TGTGCCAGCAGTTCCTCCGGGACAGGGTATATCTTC.

This clonotype was seen at least ten times. The chain uses TRBV7-2 and TRBJ2-5, with 13 bases lining up with TRBD2. Looked up from germline, CDR1 is SGHTA and CDR2 is FQGNSA. With V trimmed by 5 bases and J by 5 bases, 8 bases remained unmatched. The CDR3 loop spans 16 amino acids. The CDR3 region has the DNA TGTGCCAGCAGCACCGGACTAGCGGGAGTTCGGGAGACCCAGTACTTC. Its protein is CASSTGLAGVRETQYF.

The chain is built from TRBV6-1 and TRBJ2-2; 7 bases are shared with TRBD1. With V trimmed by 4 bases and J by 5 bases, 4 bases remained unmatched. This CDR3 is 14 amino acids long. Germline V CDR1 and CDR2: MNHNS, SASEGT. CDR3 sequence (DNA): TGTGCCAGCAGTGGGATCAGGGGGACCGGGGAGCTGTTTTTT. Protein product: CASSGIRGTGELFF.

This clonotype came up many times. V and J are TRBV7-2 and TRBJ2-5; 9 bases map to TRBD1. The germline V gene encodes CDR1 SGHTA and CDR2 FQGNSA. The V gene end was trimmed by 4 bases and the J gene end by 5 bases; junction bases not matched to a gene: 11. This CDR3 comprises 16 residues. CDR3: CASSSARGQGSETQYF. DNA for the CDR3: TGTGCCAGCAGCTCTGCTCGGGGACAGGGTTCCGAGACCCAGTACTTC. Using reference TRBV7-2 and TRBJ2-5 for the parts outside the CDR3, the full variable domain is GAGVSQSPSNKVTEKGKDVELRCDPISGHTALYWYRQSLGQGLEFLIYFQGNSAPDKSGLPSDRFSAERTGGSVSTLTIQRTQQEDSAVYLCASSSARGQGSETQYFGPGTRLLVL.

This clonotype was counted many times. The rearrangement joins TRBV12-3 or TRBV12-4 to TRBJ2-1; TRBD2 matches 10 bases. V lost 2 bases to trimming and J lost 4 bases; unmatched junction nucleotides: 8. The CDR3 extends over 17 amino acids. CDR3 DNA: TGTGCCAGCAGTTTATTCAGCGGGAGGGCAAGGTACAATGAGCAGTTCTTC. Translated: CASSLFSGRARYNEQFF.

This clonotype was detected many times. V and J are TRBV7-8 and TRBJ2-1; TRBD2 matches 10 bases. The trim removed 6 bases at V and 5 bases at J, leaving 10 bases unmatched. CDR1 and CDR2 (germline): SGHVS, FQNEAQ. The CDR3 runs to 16 residues. The DNA for the CDR3 is TGTGCCAGCAGTTCGATCCTAGCGGGAGAACACAATGAGCAGTTCTTC. This codes for CASSSILAGEHNEQFF.

This clonotype was seen at least ten times. The CDR3 sequence is CASSVSHGREHGYTF. CDR3 nucleotide sequence: TGTGCCAGCAGCGTATCCCATGGCAGGGAACATGGCTACACCTTC. V usage is TRBV9 and J usage is TRBJ1-2; D may be TRBD1 (5 bases). The V gene lost 1 base and the J gene lost 6 bases, with 16 bases spanning the gap. The CDR3 has 15 amino acids. The germline V gene has CDR1 SGDLS and CDR2 YYNGEE.